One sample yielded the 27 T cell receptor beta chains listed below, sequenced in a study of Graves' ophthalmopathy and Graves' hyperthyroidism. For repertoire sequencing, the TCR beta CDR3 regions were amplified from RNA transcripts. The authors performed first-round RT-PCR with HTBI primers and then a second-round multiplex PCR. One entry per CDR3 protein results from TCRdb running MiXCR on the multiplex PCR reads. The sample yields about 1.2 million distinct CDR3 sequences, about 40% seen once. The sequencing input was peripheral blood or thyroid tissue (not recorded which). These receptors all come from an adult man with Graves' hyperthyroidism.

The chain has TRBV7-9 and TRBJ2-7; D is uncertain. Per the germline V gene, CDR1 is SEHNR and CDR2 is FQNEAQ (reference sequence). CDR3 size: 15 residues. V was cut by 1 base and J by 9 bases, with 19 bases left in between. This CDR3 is CASSLGVGATDTQYF. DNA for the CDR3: TGTGCCAGCAGCTTAGGGGTTGGAGCCACAGATACGCAGTACTTC.

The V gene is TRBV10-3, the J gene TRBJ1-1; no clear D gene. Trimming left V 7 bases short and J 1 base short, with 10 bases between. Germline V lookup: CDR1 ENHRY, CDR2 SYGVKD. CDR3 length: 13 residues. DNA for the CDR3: TGTGCCATCAAAGGCGGACCGAACACTGAAGCTTTCTTT. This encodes CAIKGGPNTEAFF.

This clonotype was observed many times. This chain's CDR3 is CASSWSNQPQHF. The CDR3 nucleotides read TGTGCCAGCAGCTGGAGCAATCAGCCCCAGCATTTT. The chain is built from TRBV6-4 and TRBJ1-5; D gene uncertain. The germline CDR1 and CDR2 sequences are MRHNA and SNTAGT. There are 12 residues in the CDR3. The V end was cut by 6 bases, the J end by 1 base, with 4 bases between.

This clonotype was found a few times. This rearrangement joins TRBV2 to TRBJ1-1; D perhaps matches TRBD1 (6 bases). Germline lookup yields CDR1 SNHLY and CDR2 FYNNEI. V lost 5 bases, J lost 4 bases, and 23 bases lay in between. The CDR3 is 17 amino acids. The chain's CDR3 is CASSFPSTGTVGTEAFF. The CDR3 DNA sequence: TGTGCCAGCAGTTTCCCCTCTACAGGGACTGTAGGCACTGAAGCTTTCTTT.

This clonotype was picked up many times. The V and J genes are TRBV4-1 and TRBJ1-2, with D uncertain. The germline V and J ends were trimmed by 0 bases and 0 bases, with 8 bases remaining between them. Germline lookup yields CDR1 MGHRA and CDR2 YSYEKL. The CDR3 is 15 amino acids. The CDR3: CASSQDQRTNYGYTF. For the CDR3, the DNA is TGCGCCAGCAGCCAAGATCAAAGGACTAACTATGGCTACACCTTC.

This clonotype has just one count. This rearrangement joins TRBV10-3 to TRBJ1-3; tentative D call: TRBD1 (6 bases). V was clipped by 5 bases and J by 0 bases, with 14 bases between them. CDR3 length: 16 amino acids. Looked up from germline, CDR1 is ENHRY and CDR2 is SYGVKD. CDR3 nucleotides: TGTGCCATCAGTTCCGTTCAGGGGCTCTCTGGAAACACCATATATTTT. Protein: CAISSVQGLSGNTIYF.

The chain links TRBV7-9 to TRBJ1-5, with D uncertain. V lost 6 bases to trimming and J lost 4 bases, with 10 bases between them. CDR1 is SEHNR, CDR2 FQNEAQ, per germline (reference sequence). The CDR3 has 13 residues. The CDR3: CASRGQPNQPQHF. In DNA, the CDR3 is TGTGCCAGCAGGGGCCAACCAAATCAGCCCCAGCATTTT.

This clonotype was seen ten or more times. Here the CDR3 DNA reads TGTGCCAGCAGCTTCCCACGACTAGACTCCTACGAGCAGTACTTC. Amino acids: CASSFPRLDSYEQYF. The chain recombines TRBV7-8 with TRBJ2-7; the D gene is possibly TRBD2 (6 bases). Germline V gene lookup returns CDR1 SGHVS and CDR2 FQNEAQ. V lost 3 bases and J 0 bases, leaving 12 bases between the germline ends. The CDR3 is made up of 15 amino acids.

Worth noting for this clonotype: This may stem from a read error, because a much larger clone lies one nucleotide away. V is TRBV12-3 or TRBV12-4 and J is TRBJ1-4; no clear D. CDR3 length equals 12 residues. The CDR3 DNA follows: TGTGCCATCAGTTCCCGGGTGGAAAAACTGTTTTTT. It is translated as CAISSRVEKLFF.

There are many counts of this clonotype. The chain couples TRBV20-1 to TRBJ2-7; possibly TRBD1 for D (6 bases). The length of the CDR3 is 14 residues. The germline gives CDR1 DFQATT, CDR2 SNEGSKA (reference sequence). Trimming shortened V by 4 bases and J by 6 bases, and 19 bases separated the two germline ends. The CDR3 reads CSAIPAIGRGEQYF. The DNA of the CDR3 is TGCAGTGCTATTCCCGCTATTGGCAGGGGCGAGCAGTACTTC.

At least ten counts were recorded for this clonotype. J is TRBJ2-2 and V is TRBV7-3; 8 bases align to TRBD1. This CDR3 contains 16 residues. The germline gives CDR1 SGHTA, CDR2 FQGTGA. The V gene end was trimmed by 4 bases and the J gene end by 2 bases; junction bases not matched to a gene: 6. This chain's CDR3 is CASSSTGQGNTGELFF. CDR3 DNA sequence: TGTGCCAGCAGCTCCACCGGACAGGGAAACACCGGGGAGCTGTTTTTT.

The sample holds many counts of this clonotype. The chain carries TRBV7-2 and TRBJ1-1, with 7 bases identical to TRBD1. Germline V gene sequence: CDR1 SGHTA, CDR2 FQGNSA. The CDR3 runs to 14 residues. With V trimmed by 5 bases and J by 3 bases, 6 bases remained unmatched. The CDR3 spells CASSIPGGHTEAFF. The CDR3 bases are TGTGCCAGCAGCATTCCAGGGGGGCACACTGAAGCTTTCTTT.

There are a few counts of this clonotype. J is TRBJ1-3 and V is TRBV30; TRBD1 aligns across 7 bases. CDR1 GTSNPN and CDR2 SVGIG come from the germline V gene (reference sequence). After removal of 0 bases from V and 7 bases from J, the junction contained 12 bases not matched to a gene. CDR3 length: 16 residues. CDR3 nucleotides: TGTGCCTGGAGTGTACTGAAGGCAGGGGGTTGGAACACCATATATTTT. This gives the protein CAWSVLKAGGWNTIYF.

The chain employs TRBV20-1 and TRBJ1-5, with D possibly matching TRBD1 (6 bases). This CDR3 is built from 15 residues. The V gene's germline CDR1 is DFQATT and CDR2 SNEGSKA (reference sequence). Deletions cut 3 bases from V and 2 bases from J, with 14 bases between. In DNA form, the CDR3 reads TGCAGTGCTAGCGGCAGGGGAGTGGGCAATCAGCCCCAGCATTTT. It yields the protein CSASGRGVGNQPQHF.

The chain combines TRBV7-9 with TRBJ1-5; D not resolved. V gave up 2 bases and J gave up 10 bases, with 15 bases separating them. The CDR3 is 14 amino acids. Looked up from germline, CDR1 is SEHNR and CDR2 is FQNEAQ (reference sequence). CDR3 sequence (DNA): TGTGCCAGCAGCTTACTAGGCGATCTGCGACCCCAGCATTTT. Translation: CASSLLGDLRPQHF.

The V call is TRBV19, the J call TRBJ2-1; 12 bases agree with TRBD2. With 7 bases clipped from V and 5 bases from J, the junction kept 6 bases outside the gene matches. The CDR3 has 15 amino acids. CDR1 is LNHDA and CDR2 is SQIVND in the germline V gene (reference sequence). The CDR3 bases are TGTGCCAGTACCCTGGGACTAGCGGGTGACAATGAGCAGTTCTTC. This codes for CASTLGLAGDNEQFF.

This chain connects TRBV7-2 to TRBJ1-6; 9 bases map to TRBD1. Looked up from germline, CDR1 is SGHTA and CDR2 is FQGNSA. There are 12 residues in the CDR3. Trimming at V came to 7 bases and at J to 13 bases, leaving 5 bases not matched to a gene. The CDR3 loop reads CASIGQGLPLHF. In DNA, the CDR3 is TGTGCCAGCATCGGACAGGGGCTCCCCCTCCACTTT. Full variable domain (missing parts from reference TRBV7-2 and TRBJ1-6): GAGVSQSPSNKVTEKGKDVELRCDPISGHTALYWYRQSLGQGLEFLIYFQGNSAPDKSGLPSDRFSAERTGGSVSTLTIQRTQQEDSAVYLCASIGQGLPLHFGNGTRLTVT.

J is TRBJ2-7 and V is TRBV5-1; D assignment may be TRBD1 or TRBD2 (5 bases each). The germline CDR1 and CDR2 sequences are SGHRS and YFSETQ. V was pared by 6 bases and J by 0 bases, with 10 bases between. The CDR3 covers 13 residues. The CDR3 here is CASTGANSYEQYF. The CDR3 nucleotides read TGCGCCAGCACCGGGGCAAACTCCTACGAGCAGTACTTC. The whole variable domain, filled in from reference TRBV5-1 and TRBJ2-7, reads KAGVTQTPRYLIKTRGQQVTLSCSPISGHRSVSWYQQTPGQGLQFLFEYFSETQRNKGNFPGRFSGRQFSNSRSEMNVSTLELGDSALYLCASTGANSYEQYFGPGTRLTVT.

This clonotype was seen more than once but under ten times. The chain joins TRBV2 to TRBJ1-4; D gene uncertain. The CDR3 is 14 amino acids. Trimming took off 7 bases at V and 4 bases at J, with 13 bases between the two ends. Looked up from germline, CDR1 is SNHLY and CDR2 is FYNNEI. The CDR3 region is CASMSGGVNEKLFF. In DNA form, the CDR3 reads TGTGCCAGCATGTCGGGAGGAGTTAATGAAAAACTGTTTTTT.

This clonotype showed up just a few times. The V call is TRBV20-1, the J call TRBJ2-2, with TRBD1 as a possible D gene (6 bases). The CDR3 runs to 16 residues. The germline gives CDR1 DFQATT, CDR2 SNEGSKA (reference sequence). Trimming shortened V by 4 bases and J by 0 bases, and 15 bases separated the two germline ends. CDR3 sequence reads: CSAIGGRFPNTGELFF. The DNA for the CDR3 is TGCAGTGCTATTGGGGGCCGATTCCCGAACACCGGGGAGCTGTTTTTT.

This CDR3 reads CASSLVGTGLPNTGELFF. The CDR3 nucleotides read TGTGCCAGCAGCTTAGTGGGGACAGGGCTTCCGAACACCGGGGAGCTGTTTTTT. The chain combines TRBV7-9 with TRBJ2-2, with 9 positions matching TRBD1. The germline CDR1 and CDR2 sequences are SEHNR and FQNEAQ (reference sequence). V shed 1 base and J 0 bases; nucleotides not matched to a gene: 6. CDR3 length: 18 residues.

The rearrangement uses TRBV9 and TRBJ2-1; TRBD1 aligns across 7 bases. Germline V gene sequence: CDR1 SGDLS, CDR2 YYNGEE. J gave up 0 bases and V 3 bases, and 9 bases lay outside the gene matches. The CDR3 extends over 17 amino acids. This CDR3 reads CASSGTGLHSSYNEQFF. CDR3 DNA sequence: TGTGCCAGCAGCGGGACAGGTTTACACAGCTCCTACAATGAGCAGTTCTTC.

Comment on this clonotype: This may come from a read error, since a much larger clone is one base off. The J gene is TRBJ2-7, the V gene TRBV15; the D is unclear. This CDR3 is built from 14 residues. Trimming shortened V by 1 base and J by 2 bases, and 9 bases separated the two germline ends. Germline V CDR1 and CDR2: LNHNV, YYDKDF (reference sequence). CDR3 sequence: CATSRVRSAYEQYF. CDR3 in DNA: TGTGCCACCAGCAGAGTTAGAAGCGCCTACGAGCAGTACTTC.

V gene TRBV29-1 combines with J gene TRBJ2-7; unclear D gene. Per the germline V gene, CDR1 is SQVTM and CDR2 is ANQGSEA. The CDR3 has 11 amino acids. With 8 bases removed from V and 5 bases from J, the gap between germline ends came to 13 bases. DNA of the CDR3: TGCAGCTTAGTAGACCATAACGAGCAGTACTTC. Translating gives CSLVDHNEQYF.

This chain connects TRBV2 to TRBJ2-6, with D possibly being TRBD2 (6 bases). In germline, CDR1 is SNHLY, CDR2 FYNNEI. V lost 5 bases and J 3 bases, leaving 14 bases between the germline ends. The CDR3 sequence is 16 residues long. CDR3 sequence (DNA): TGTGCCAGCAGTCTCGTTAGGGGAGGTGGGGCCAACGTCCTGACTTTC. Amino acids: CASSLVRGGGANVLTF.

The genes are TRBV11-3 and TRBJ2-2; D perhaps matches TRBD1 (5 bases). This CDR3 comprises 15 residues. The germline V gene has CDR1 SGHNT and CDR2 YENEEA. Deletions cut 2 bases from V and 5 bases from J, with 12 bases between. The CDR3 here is CASSLNRLTTGELFF. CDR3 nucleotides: TGTGCCAGCAGCTTAAACAGGTTAACAACCGGGGAGCTGTTTTTT.

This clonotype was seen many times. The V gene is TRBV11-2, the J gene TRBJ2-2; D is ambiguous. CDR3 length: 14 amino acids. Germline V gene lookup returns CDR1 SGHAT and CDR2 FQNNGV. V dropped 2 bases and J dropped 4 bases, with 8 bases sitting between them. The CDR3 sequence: CASSLSDRTGELFF. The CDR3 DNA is TGTGCCAGCAGCTTATCGGACCGCACCGGGGAGCTGTTTTTT.